The 25 T cell receptor beta chains reported below all come from one sample, sequenced in a study of T cell changes during pregnancy in multiple sclerosis. Libraries were prepared by immunoSEQ multiplex PCR; TCRdb keeps only in-frame clonotypes and omits some of them. The data hold 50,000 or so clones, with around 92% observed a single time. Material: CD4+ T cells from peripheral blood mononuclear cells, obtained after pregnancy. These receptor sequences come from a female donor with multiple sclerosis, enrolled in a pregnancy study.

V gene TRBV5-5 combines with J gene TRBJ2-3, with 10 bases fitting TRBD1. V shed 4 bases and J 1 base; nucleotides not matched to a gene: 6. The CDR3 length is 16 residues. Germline values: CDR1 SGHKS, CDR2 YYEKEE (reference sequence). The CDR3 protein is CASSIGGTGGTDTQYF. The CDR3 DNA sequence: TGTGCCAGCAGCATCGGGGGGACAGGGGGCACAGATACGCAGTATTTT.

V usage is TRBV28 and J usage is TRBJ2-7; 10 nucleotides align to TRBD2. The CDR3 runs 14 residues. Germline trimming cut 5 bases from V and 4 bases from J; bases unmatched to any gene: 5. CDR1 and CDR2 from the germline V gene are MDHEN and SYDVKM. CDR3 DNA: TGTGCCAGCAGTCCCCTAGCGGGAGAATACGAGCAGTACTTC. Translation gives CASSPLAGEYEQYF.

This clone was counted a few times. This chain joins TRBV19 and TRBJ2-7, with 9 bases lining up with TRBD1. Losses at the gene ends were 6 bases for V and 4 bases for J; bases not matched to a gene: 7. CDR3 length: 14 amino acids. Germline-derived CDR1 and CDR2 are LNHDA and SQIVND (reference sequence). CDR3 loop: CASSRTGALYEQYF. CDR3 in DNA: TGTGCCAGTAGCCGGACAGGGGCCCTATACGAGCAGTACTTC. Together with reference TRBV19 and TRBJ2-7, the CDR3 gives the full variable domain: DGGITQSPKYLFRKEGQNVTLSCEQNLNHDAMYWYRQDPGQGLRLIYYSQIVNDFQKGDIAEGYSVSREKKESFPLTVTSAQKNPTAFYLCASSRTGALYEQYFGPGTRLTVT.

The chain combines TRBV23-1 with TRBJ2-5; tentatively, D is TRBD1 (6 bases). TRBV23-1 is sorted into the ORF group, with uncertain function. The CDR3 spans 13 residues. V lost 6 bases, J lost 5 bases, and 13 bases lay in between. In nucleotides, the CDR3 is TGCGCCAGCAGCGCAGGGGATTGGGAGACCCAGTACTTC. Translating it yields CASSAGDWETQYF.

The V gene is TRBV30, the J gene TRBJ2-7; D remains unclear. The CDR3 runs to 12 residues. CDR1 is GTSNPN, CDR2 SVGIG, per germline (reference sequence). The germline V and J ends were trimmed by 0 bases and 7 bases, with 10 bases remaining between them. CDR3 coding DNA: TGTGCCTGGAGTGTGGGTGTGAGGGAGCAGTACTTC. Translated, it gives CAWSVGVREQYF.

The V gene is TRBV6-5, the J gene TRBJ2-7; 12 nucleotides agree with TRBD2. Looked up from germline, CDR1 is MNHEY and CDR2 is SVGAGI. The V segment lost 5 bases and the J segment 4 bases; nucleotides outside the gene matches: 3. The CDR3 totals 14 residues. The CDR3 reads CASSRLAGAYEQYF. The CDR3 bases are TGTGCCAGCAGTAGACTAGCGGGAGCGTACGAGCAGTACTTC.

This chain joins TRBV4-2 and TRBJ2-7; TRBD2 aligns across 12 bases. Germline lookup yields CDR1 LGHNA and CDR2 YNFKEQ. CDR3 size: 16 residues. Trimming removed 2 bases from V and 0 bases from J; junction bases left unmatched: 2. The CDR3 sequence: CASSQTSGRFSYEQYF. DNA for the CDR3: TGTGCCAGCAGCCAAACTAGCGGGAGGTTCTCCTACGAGCAGTACTTC.

CDR3 protein: CASSSGGSGGYTF. The DNA for the CDR3 is TGTGCCAGCAGTTCAGGGGGCTCCGGGGGCTACACCTTC. This sequence joins TRBV28 and TRBJ1-2; 8 positions match TRBD1. CDR3 length: 13 amino acids. V was clipped by 4 bases and J by 8 bases; unmatched bases: 6. The V gene's germline CDR1 is MDHEN and CDR2 SYDVKM.

The rearrangement joins TRBV25-1 to TRBJ1-2; perhaps TRBD1 as D (5 bases). Germline CDR1 reads MGHDK; CDR2 reads SYGVNS. Deletions cut 6 bases from V and 4 bases from J, with 24 bases between. The length of the CDR3 is 17 residues. The CDR3 region has the DNA TGTGCCAGCAGCCCGGCGGGGGGACTGCAGATAGGCTATGGCTACACCTTC. Its translation: CASSPAGGLQIGYGYTF.

The chain employs TRBV6-5 and TRBJ2-3; D is perhaps TRBD1 (6 bases). V was clipped by 5 bases and J by 8 bases, with 20 bases between them. Germline values: CDR1 MNHEY, CDR2 SVGAGI. The CDR3 is 15 residues long. The chain's CDR3 is CASSLLARGVSTQYF. The DNA of the CDR3 is TGTGCCAGCAGTCTACTCGCCAGGGGCGTATCTACGCAGTATTTT.

The chain has TRBV14 and TRBJ2-4, with TRBD2 matching 7 bases. Germline V gene lookup returns CDR1 SGHDN and CDR2 FVKESK. CDR3 length: 17 residues. Losses at the gene ends were 0 bases for V and 8 bases for J; bases not matched to a gene: 13. Here the CDR3 DNA reads TGTGCCAGCAGCCAAGATCCCCAGACTAGAGGGAGGGACATTCAGTACTTC. Its translation: CASSQDPQTRGRDIQYF.

The chain has TRBV28 and TRBJ2-2, with D maybe TRBD1 (6 bases). Germline assignment: CDR1 MDHEN and CDR2 SYDVKM. Trimming removed 2 bases at V and 5 bases at J, with 15 bases between. The CDR3 consists of 16 residues. CDR3 region: CASSLRAGAGTGELFF. The CDR3 region has the DNA TGTGCCAGCAGTTTACGGGCAGGGGCAGGGACCGGGGAGCTGTTTTTT.

The chain links TRBV5-4 to TRBJ2-1; 11 bases agree with TRBD2. Germline trimming cut 3 bases from V and 6 bases from J; bases unmatched to any gene: 8. CDR3 size: 16 residues. Germline lookup yields CDR1 SGHNT and CDR2 YYREEE (reference sequence). The CDR3 loop is CASSSRTSGRVNEQFF. The CDR3 nucleotides are TGTGCCAGCAGCTCGAGAACTAGCGGGAGAGTCAATGAGCAGTTCTTC.

The chain recombines TRBV7-9 with TRBJ2-5; 14 bases line up with TRBD2. This CDR3 is built from 15 residues. Germline CDR1 reads SEHNR; CDR2 reads FQNEAQ (reference sequence). V shed 5 bases and J 9 bases; nucleotides not matched to a gene: 8. CDR3 amino acids: CASSRGLAGVEAQYF. CDR3 nucleotide sequence: TGTGCCAGCAGCCGGGGACTAGCGGGAGTAGAAGCCCAGTACTTC.

This clone has more than one count but fewer than ten. The chain has TRBV6-1 and TRBJ1-3; perhaps TRBD1 as D (5 bases). Germline CDR1 MNHNS, CDR2 SASEGT. V was trimmed by 7 bases and J by 0 bases, leaving 13 bases between them. This CDR3 comprises 15 residues. The CDR3 region is CASKLAGLSGNTIYF. CDR3 nucleotide sequence: TGTGCCAGCAAATTGGCGGGACTCTCTGGAAACACCATATATTTT.

The chain uses TRBV19 and TRBJ1-1; D not resolved. The CDR3 is 12 amino acids. Germline V gives CDR1 LNHDA, CDR2 SQIVND (reference sequence). This CDR3 reads CATSHRDTEAFF. The CDR3, as DNA: TGTGCTACATCCCACCGGGACACTGAAGCTTTCTTT. Based on the CDR3 plus reference TRBV19 and TRBJ1-1, the full variable domain is DGGITQSPKYLFRKEGQNVTLSCEQNLNHDAMYWYRQDPGQGLRLIYYSQIVNDFQKGDIAEGYSVSREKKESFPLTVTSAQKNPTAFYLCATSHRDTEAFFGQGTRLTVV.

The V call is TRBV12-5, the J call TRBJ2-7; 9 bases fit TRBD2. Germline CDR1 and CDR2: LGHNT and FRNRAP. With V trimmed by 0 bases and J by 1 base, 16 bases remained unmatched. There are 20 residues in the CDR3. The CDR3 spells CASGLVPRWLAGTNSYEQYF. CDR3 coding DNA: TGTGCTAGTGGTTTGGTACCCCGATGGCTAGCGGGGACTAATTCCTACGAGCAGTACTTC. Based on the CDR3 plus reference TRBV12-5 and TRBJ2-7, the full variable domain is DARVTQTPRHKVTEMGQEVTMRCQPILGHNTVFWYRQTMMQGLELLAYFRNRAPLDDSGMPKDRFSAEMPDATLATLKIQPSEPRDSAVYFCASGLVPRWLAGTNSYEQYFGPGTRLTVT.

CDR3 sequence reads: CASGKAGGYTF. CDR3 DNA: TGTGCCAGCGGAAAAGCGGGCGGCTACACCTTC. This chain joins TRBV9 and TRBJ1-2; D gene unclear. The CDR3 is 11 residues long. The germline V gene has CDR1 SGDLS and CDR2 YYNGEE. Trimming stripped 7 bases from V and 8 bases from J, with 12 bases between.

The chain couples TRBV19 to TRBJ2-5, with D unresolved. Germline CDR1 is LNHDA and CDR2 is SQIVND (reference sequence). Trimming took 5 bases from V and 1 from J, leaving 11 bases between them. CDR3 size: 14 residues. The CDR3 protein is CASSSGQLQETQYF. The CDR3 nucleotides are TGTGCCAGTAGTTCGGGTCAGCTCCAAGAGACCCAGTACTTC.

This rearrangement joins TRBV11-3 to TRBJ2-1; a weak D match, TRBD2 (7 bases). Germline lookup yields CDR1 SGHNT and CDR2 YENEEA. The CDR3 spans 14 residues. V dropped 1 base and J dropped 7 bases, with 11 bases sitting between them. The CDR3 region is CASSLGGRGNEQFF. The CDR3 DNA reads TGTGCCAGCAGCTTAGGTGGGAGGGGGAATGAGCAGTTCTTC.

A remark on this clone: Other DNA sequences from this sample encode an identical CDR3 as well. The chain uses TRBV7-2 and TRBJ2-7, with D possibly matching TRBD2 (6 bases). Per germline, CDR1 SGHTA and CDR2 FQGNSA. V was cut by 5 bases and J by 2 bases, with 16 bases left in between. The CDR3 loop spans 15 amino acids. The CDR3 coding sequence is TGTGCCAGCAGCACCTCAAGCGGGCCCGCCTACGAGCAGTACTTC. Translating it yields CASSTSSGPAYEQYF.

V usage is TRBV6-6 and J usage is TRBJ1-5, with a weak D call TRBD1 (5 bases). Trimming cost V 8 bases and J 1 base, with 9 bases left between them. This CDR3 spans 13 amino acids. Germline V lookup: CDR1 MNHNY, CDR2 SVGAGI (reference sequence). The CDR3 loop reads CASGRGSNQPQHF. The DNA of the CDR3 is TGTGCCAGCGGGCGGGGGAGCAATCAGCCCCAGCATTTT.

This sequence joins TRBV19 and TRBJ2-2; 8 bases fit TRBD1. Germline CDR1 LNHDA, CDR2 SQIVND (reference sequence). The V segment lost 8 bases and the J segment 5 bases; nucleotides outside the gene matches: 10. There are 15 residues in the CDR3. CDR3 bases: TGTGCCAGTCAGTTTCGGACAGGGACTACCGGGGAGCTGTTTTTT. This encodes CASQFRTGTTGELFF.

This rearrangement joins TRBV2 to TRBJ2-7; 7 bases line up with TRBD2. CDR1 and CDR2 (germline): SNHLY, FYNNEI. The CDR3 covers 14 residues. The trim removed 4 bases at V and 1 base at J, leaving 4 bases unmatched. Written as DNA, the CDR3 is TGTGCCAGCAGTGGGACTAGAGTTTCCTACGAGCAGTACTTC. Protein product: CASSGTRVSYEQYF.

This clone was observed a single time. The gene calls are TRBV28 and TRBJ2-1; 7 bases are a match to TRBD2. Germline V lookup: CDR1 MDHEN, CDR2 SYDVKM. This CDR3 is built from 16 residues. The V segment lost 5 bases and the J segment 3 bases; nucleotides outside the gene matches: 10. The CDR3 here is CASSPPGWTSYNEQFF. CDR3 DNA: TGTGCCAGCAGTCCGCCCGGGTGGACTAGCTACAATGAGCAGTTCTTC.